This T cell receptor (beta chain) was captured by sequencing in a study of blood T cell repertoires in COVID-19. About the study: In each case, the material was cDNA or gDNA derived from T cells, B-cell-depleted T cells, or PBMCs.

CDR1 is GTSNPN and CDR2 is SVGIG in the germline V gene (reference sequence). V was clipped by 2 bases and J by 0 bases; unmatched bases: 4. This CDR3 has 15 residues. In the authors' workflow: Reference gene primer amplification yielded estimated nucleated cell counts. Sequenced by immunoSEQ multiplex PCR; TCRdb stores in-frame clones only, minus some. The DNA was the basis for D and trimming; V, J and clone size are from that table. The profile shows approximately 250,000 clones, roughly four fifths of them singletons. Source material: peripheral blood. V and J are TRBV30 and TRBJ1-3, with 7 bases that match TRBD1. The source of this sequence is a woman in her forties or fifties with acute or convalescent COVID-19. The CDR3, as DNA: TGTGCCTGGAGTCGCTACAGGGGCTCTGGAAACACCATATATTTT. Its translation is CAWSRYRGSGNTIYF. The full variable domain, rest sourced from reference TRBV30 and TRBJ1-3, is SQTIHQWPATLVQPVGSPLSLECTVEGTSNPNLYWYRQAAGRGLQLLFYSVGIGQISSEVPQNLSASRPQDRQFILSSKKLLLSDSGFYLCAWSRYRGSGNTIYFGEGSWLTVV.